This T cell receptor (beta chain) was sequenced during a study of CD8+ T cells in alopecia areata. Per the germline V gene, CDR1 is SGHTA and CDR2 is FQGNSA. The germline V and J ends were trimmed by 1 base and 5 bases, with 11 bases remaining between them. The CDR3 has 15 amino acids. Following RNA extraction, reverse transcription yielded cDNA that acted as the sequencing template. The table came from immunoSEQ multiplex PCR; TCRdb's copy has only in-frame clones and leaves some out. The table records about 150,000 clones, under 60% of them present only once. In this sample, this clone turned up a few times.

This receptor was identified in a human donor with alopecia areata. The rearrangement joins TRBV7-2 to TRBJ2-2; D is possibly TRBD1 (7 bases). Sequenced material: CD8+ T cells sorted from blood, taken at week 0. The CDR3 DNA reads as TGTGCCAGCAGCTTAGACCCAGGGGGGACCGGGGAGCTGTTTTTT. Amino acid sequence: CASSLDPGGTGELFF.